A single sample gave rise to the 23 T cell receptor beta chains below, sequenced in a study of blood T cell repertoires in COVID-19. Here immunoSEQ multiplex PCR was the method, and the copy in TCRdb shows in-frame clones only, minus some. The sample records about 110,000 clones, 84% being singletons. Input material: peripheral blood. The receptors originated from a human donor in a cohort sampled during active COVID-19.

This chain connects TRBV19 to TRBJ1-2; no definite D call. Per germline, CDR1 LNHDA and CDR2 SQIVND (reference sequence). Trimming removed 3 bases at V and 8 bases at J, with 19 bases between. The CDR3 has 15 residues. The CDR3 DNA sequence: TGTGCCAGTAGTATGTCGTCGTCGGGGTTGTTCGGCTACACCTTC. Encoded protein: CASSMSSSGLFGYTF.

The chain uses TRBV19 and TRBJ1-2; no firm D call. V was pared by 2 bases and J by 5 bases, with 6 bases between. Per germline, CDR1 LNHDA and CDR2 SQIVND (reference sequence). The CDR3 contains 12 residues. Written as DNA, the CDR3 is TGTGCCAGTAGTATAACCCTATATGGCTACACCTTC. Amino acids: CASSITLYGYTF.

The chain joins TRBV7-2 to TRBJ2-1; 7 bases map to TRBD1. The ends lost 4 bases at V and 4 bases at J; junction bases unmatched: 10. This CDR3 is 16 amino acids long. Per germline, CDR1 SGHTA and CDR2 FQGNSA. CDR3 in DNA: TGTGCCAGCAGCTGGCGGAGACAGGGCATATACAATGAGCAGTTCTTC. Protein: CASSWRRQGIYNEQFF.

This chain connects TRBV7-6 to TRBJ2-1; 8 bases are shared with TRBD2. V was clipped by 1 base and J by 0 bases; unmatched bases: 5. The CDR3 length is 17 residues. Germline V CDR1 and CDR2: SGHVS, FNYEAQ. The CDR3 loop reads CASSLDLAGSSYNEQFF. In nucleotides, the CDR3 is TGTGCCAGCAGCTTAGATCTAGCGGGCAGCTCCTACAATGAGCAGTTCTTC.

This clone was recorded only once. This rearrangement joins TRBV27 to TRBJ2-1; 10 bases line up with TRBD2. Germline assignment: CDR1 MNHEY and CDR2 SMNVEV (reference sequence). This CDR3 has 14 residues. V gave up 0 bases and J gave up 9 bases; unmatched junction bases: 2. The CDR3 DNA sequence: TGTGCCAGCAGTTTATCACGACTAGCGGGTGAGCAGTTCTTC. Its protein is CASSLSRLAGEQFF.

This chain connects TRBV7-2 to TRBJ2-3; TRBD2 might be the D (5 bases). The CDR3 covers 14 residues. The V end lost 5 bases, the J end lost 4 bases, and 13 bases lay between the germline ends. Germline lookup yields CDR1 SGHTA and CDR2 FQGNSA. CDR3 residues: CASSPGLASDTQYF. CDR3 DNA sequence: TGTGCCAGCAGCCCCGGGCTAGCTTCAGATACGCAGTATTTT.

A few counts support this clone. The chain recombines TRBV11-2 with TRBJ2-3; 11 bases are a match to TRBD2. V trimming: 2 bases; J trimming: 3 bases; junction bases outside the gene matches: 1. CDR1 and CDR2 (germline): SGHAT, FQNNGV. The CDR3 spans 15 residues. The CDR3 reads CASSLTSGSTDTQYF. The CDR3 coding sequence is TGTGCCAGCAGCTTAACTAGCGGGAGTACAGATACGCAGTATTTT. Variable domain in full (rest from reference TRBV11-2 and TRBJ2-3): EAGVAQSPRYKIIEKRQSVAFWCNPISGHATLYWYQQILGQGPKLLIQFQNNGVVDDSQLPKDRFSAERLKGVDSTLKIQPAKLEDSAVYLCASSLTSGSTDTQYFGPGTRLTVL.

The V gene is TRBV29-1, the J gene TRBJ2-3; maybe TRBD2 (6 bases). CDR3 length equals 14 residues. Germline CDR1 SQVTM, CDR2 ANQGSEA. V lost 4 bases and J 0 bases, leaving 11 bases between the germline ends. The CDR3 coding sequence is TGCAGCGTTGCGGGGGAGGTTAGCACAGATACGCAGTATTTT. Amino acids: CSVAGEVSTDTQYF.

This clone was detected a few times. The V call is TRBV2, the J call TRBJ1-4, with D unresolved. The CDR3 has 13 amino acids. The V and J ends lost 7 bases and 8 bases respectively, with 14 bases between them. CDR1 and CDR2 from the germline V gene are SNHLY and FYNNEI. CDR3 bases: TGTGCCAGCATACGGGGAATCGGGGAAAAACTGTTTTTT. Its translation is CASIRGIGEKLFF. The full variable domain, with the rest looked up from reference TRBV2 and TRBJ1-4, is EPEVTQTPSHQVTQMGQEVILRCVPISNHLYFYWYRQILGQKVEFLVSFYNNEISEKSEIFDDQFSVERPDGSNFTLKIRSTKLEDSAMYFCASIRGIGEKLFFGSGTQLSVL.

This clone appeared a few times. The V and J genes are TRBV6-5 and TRBJ1-2; D possibly corresponds to TRBD1 (5 bases). This CDR3 has 14 residues. V lost 2 bases to trimming and J lost 8 bases, with 15 bases between them. Germline V lookup: CDR1 MNHEY, CDR2 SVGAGI. The DNA for the CDR3 is TGTGCCAGCAGTTACGGAACACGGGGGGGAGGCTACACCTTC. This translates into CASSYGTRGGGYTF.

This clone was seen only once. This chain links TRBV5-1 with TRBJ2-2; 10 bases map to TRBD2. CDR3 length: 15 amino acids. With 6 bases clipped from V and 7 bases from J, the junction kept 9 bases outside the gene matches. Germline V gene sequence: CDR1 SGHRS, CDR2 YFSETQ. The CDR3 spells CASKSLAGVNGELFF. The CDR3 DNA reads as TGCGCCAGCAAGTCCCTAGCGGGAGTTAACGGGGAGCTGTTTTTT.

The chain couples TRBV18 to TRBJ2-1; possibly TRBD1 for D (6 bases). V was clipped by 0 bases and J by 5 bases, with 14 bases between them. This CDR3 is 16 amino acids long. Germline assignment: CDR1 KGHSH and CDR2 LQKENI. The CDR3 bases are TGTGCCAGCTCACCACCGTCAGGTCAGGGGAACAATGAGCAGTTCTTC. Protein sequence: CASSPPSGQGNNEQFF.

A single count supports this clone. The chain couples TRBV5-4 to TRBJ2-3, with 7 bases aligning to TRBD2. The CDR3 runs 15 residues. Germline V lookup: CDR1 SGHNT, CDR2 YYREEE (reference sequence). V dropped 4 bases and J dropped 3; count of bases not matched to a gene: 8. In DNA, the CDR3 is TGTGCCAGCAGCCCTGGACTAGGGTGGACAGATACGCAGTATTTT. It codes for CASSPGLGWTDTQYF.

In this sample, this clone turned up many times. The chain combines TRBV4-3 with TRBJ2-1, with D possibly TRBD2 on 5 matching bases. The germline V gene encodes CDR1 LGHNA and CDR2 YSLEER. The length of the CDR3 is 18 residues. With 0 bases removed from V and 2 bases from J, the gap between germline ends came to 17 bases. CDR3 bases: TGCGCCAGCAGCCAAGATGGGAGCGGCGGCAGTGCCTACAATGAGCAGTTCTTC. Encoded protein: CASSQDGSGGSAYNEQFF.

In this sample, this clone turned up once. The CDR3 region is CASSPVSTASGPDTQYF. Here the CDR3 DNA reads TGTGCCAGCAGCCCCGTATCGACGGCTAGCGGGCCAGATACGCAGTATTTT. The chain joins TRBV7-3 to TRBJ2-3; 8 nucleotides line up with TRBD2. V was pared by 5 bases and J by 4 bases, with 14 bases of the junction left unmatched. Germline-derived CDR1 and CDR2 are SGHTA and FQGTGA. This CDR3 region has 17 residues.

The rearrangement joins TRBV9 to TRBJ1-1, with 9 bases aligning to TRBD1. Looked up from germline, CDR1 is SGDLS and CDR2 is YYNGEE. CDR3 length: 17 residues. V lost 4 bases, J lost 5 bases, and 15 bases stayed unmatched. CDR3 loop: CASSPYQDRGRKTEAFF. The CDR3 nucleotides are TGTGCCAGCAGCCCGTATCAGGACAGGGGAAGAAAAACTGAAGCTTTCTTT.

The chain combines TRBV10-3 with TRBJ2-7; the match to TRBD1 covers 7 bases. CDR3 size: 12 residues. V dropped 10 bases and J dropped 2; count of bases not matched to a gene: 5. Germline V CDR1 and CDR2: ENHRY, SYGVKD. CDR3 protein: CATGTETYEQYF. The DNA of the CDR3 is TGTGCCACAGGGACAGAGACCTACGAGCAGTACTTC.

This clone was counted a few times. The chain combines TRBV7-6 with TRBJ2-5; D is unclear. Germline values: CDR1 SGHVS, CDR2 FNYEAQ. The CDR3 consists of 13 residues. Between the trimmed V and J ends, which lost 1 base and 1 base, there was a span of 4 bases. CDR3 sequence: CASSLGSQETQYF. Here the CDR3 DNA reads TGTGCCAGCAGCTTAGGCAGCCAAGAGACCCAGTACTTC.

V and J are TRBV19 and TRBJ1-2; 7 bases fit TRBD1. The germline gives CDR1 LNHDA, CDR2 SQIVND (reference sequence). The CDR3 runs 17 residues. V shed 9 bases and J 4 bases; nucleotides not matched to a gene: 20. The CDR3 DNA is TGTGCCAGCCTCCCAGGGGACAGCTATTATCGCGGCTATGGCTACACCTTC. This codes for CASLPGDSYYRGYGYTF.

The chain employs TRBV5-5 and TRBJ2-7; no clear D gene. Germline assignment: CDR1 SGHKS and CDR2 YYEKEE (reference sequence). This CDR3 has 13 amino acids. The ends were cut back, 0 bases at V and 0 bases at J, with 4 bases in the middle. CDR3 amino acids: CASSLVHSYEQYF. The CDR3, as DNA: TGTGCCAGCAGCTTGGTACACTCCTACGAGCAGTACTTC.

In nucleotides, the CDR3 is TGTGCCAGCAGCTTCGCAGAGAACACTGAAGCTTTCTTT. Translation gives CASSFAENTEAFF. The chain combines TRBV7-2 with TRBJ1-1; no clear D gene. This CDR3 spans 13 amino acids. The germline V and J ends were trimmed by 3 bases and 1 base, with 6 bases remaining between them. Per the germline V gene, CDR1 is SGHTA and CDR2 is FQGNSA.

The chain recombines TRBV5-4 with TRBJ2-1; 15 bases map to TRBD2. The germline V gene encodes CDR1 SGHNT and CDR2 YYREEE (reference sequence). The length of the CDR3 is 16 residues. Losses at the gene ends were 4 bases for V and 9 bases for J; bases not matched to a gene: 8. CDR3 in amino acids: CASSQGLAGGKGEQFF. Here the CDR3 DNA reads TGTGCCAGCAGCCAGGGACTAGCGGGAGGTAAAGGTGAGCAGTTCTTC.

The J gene is TRBJ2-1, the V gene TRBV28; weak D call: TRBD2 (7 bases). V lost 2 bases to trimming and J lost 7 bases, with 12 bases between them. Germline-derived CDR1 and CDR2 are MDHEN and SYDVKM. The CDR3 is made up of 14 amino acids. The DNA for the CDR3 is TGTGCCAGCAGTTTAGGGGGGGGGCGGAATGAGCAGTTCTTC. It translates to CASSLGGGRNEQFF.